Presented here are 22 T cell receptor beta chains from one specimen sequenced in a study of memory B cells and T cells in multiple sclerosis. TCRdb's copy holds only in-frame clones and misses some; the assay was immunoSEQ multiplex PCR. The sample yields about 7,600 clones, roughly three fifths seen once. Specimen: memory (CD45RO+) CD8+ T cells from blood. The receptors originated from a human donor with multiple sclerosis.

This rearrangement joins TRBV5-8 to TRBJ2-7, with 9 bases matching TRBD2. The germline gives CDR1 SGHTS, CDR2 YDEGEE. V was clipped by 7 bases and J by 0 bases; unmatched bases: 5. This CDR3 is built from 14 residues. DNA of the CDR3: TGTGCCAGCGGAGGACTAGCGAGCTCCTACGAGCAGTACTTC. Amino acid sequence: CASGGLASSYEQYF.

The J gene is TRBJ1-6, the V gene TRBV5-1, with TRBD1 matching over 7 bases. The junction had 5 bases not matched to a gene; V was cut back by 0 bases and J by 8 bases. The CDR3 is 15 amino acids. Germline lookup yields CDR1 SGHRS and CDR2 YFSETQ. CDR3 loop: CASSLGEQGHSPLHF. The CDR3 bases are TGCGCCAGCAGCTTGGGGGAACAGGGGCATTCACCCCTCCACTTT.

This clone was observed a handful of times. An end of the junction differs from the germline gene, which may be a read error. The chain links TRBV13 to TRBJ1-1, with D possibly TRBD1 on 5 matching bases. Germline values: CDR1 PRHDT, CDR2 FYEKMQ (reference sequence). This CDR3 has 13 amino acids. CDR3 loop: CASSQDGGGTAFF. The DNA of the CDR3 is TGCGCCAGCAGCCAAGATGGGGGAGGGACAGCTTTCTTT.

The chain joins TRBV27 to TRBJ2-3; D remains unclear. With 3 bases removed from V and 0 bases from J, the gap between germline ends came to 7 bases. The CDR3 extends over 14 amino acids. CDR1 and CDR2 (germline): MNHEY, SMNVEV (reference sequence). The DNA of the CDR3 is TGTGCCAGCAGTTTGGGCAGGAGCACAGATACGCAGTATTTT. Amino acid sequence: CASSLGRSTDTQYF.

As for this clone: At one of its ends the junction is not consistent with the germline gene, which may arise from a read error. The V call is TRBV7-9, the J call TRBJ2-1; 7 nucleotides match TRBD1. The CDR3 length is 18 residues. Germline CDR1 and CDR2: SEHNR and FQNEAQ (reference sequence). This CDR3 reads CASSLAPTGADAYIEQFF. CDR3 bases: TGTGCCAGCAGCTTAGCGCCTACAGGGGCAGATGCCTACATTGAGCAGTTCTTC.

The chain links TRBV4-1 to TRBJ1-5; perhaps TRBD1 as D (5 bases). V shed 1 base and J shed 9 bases, with 13 bases lying between them. The CDR3 sequence is 14 residues long. Germline lookup yields CDR1 MGHRA and CDR2 YSYEKL. The chain's CDR3 is CASSQVLEGRPQHF. The CDR3 bases are TGCGCCAGCAGCCAAGTTTTGGAGGGACGGCCCCAGCATTTT.

The CDR3 protein is CASSLKVANPYEQYF. CDR3 DNA sequence: TGTGCCAGCAGTTTAAAGGTAGCAAATCCTTACGAGCAGTACTTC. The chain employs TRBV27 and TRBJ2-7; D gene ambiguous. Between the trimmed V and J ends, which lost 2 bases and 4 bases, there was a span of 15 bases. CDR3 length equals 15 residues. CDR1 and CDR2 from the germline V gene are MNHEY and SMNVEV (reference sequence).

This clone came up a few times. The genes are TRBV6-4 and TRBJ1-5, with 7 positions matching TRBD1. With V trimmed by 6 bases and J by 2 bases, 7 bases remained unmatched. This CDR3 spans 15 amino acids. Germline V gene lookup returns CDR1 MRHNA and CDR2 SNTAGT. CDR3 coding DNA: TGTGCCAGCAGCCATAATACAGGGGGCAATCAGCCCCAGCATTTT. It encodes CASSHNTGGNQPQHF.

The J gene is TRBJ2-3, the V gene TRBV9, with TRBD2 identical over 11 bases. This CDR3 spans 18 amino acids. The junction had 16 bases not matched to a gene; V was cut back by 3 bases and J by 7 bases. Germline V CDR1 and CDR2: SGDLS, YYNGEE. The CDR3 nucleotides are TGTGCCAGCAGCGACCCCGGAGGGTTAGCGGGGGGGACATATACGCAGTATTTT. This sequence encodes CASSDPGGLAGGTYTQYF.

V and J are TRBV6-5 and TRBJ2-5; weak D call: TRBD1 (6 bases). Deletions cut 5 bases from V and 5 bases from J, with 15 bases between. The CDR3 is 14 residues long. Germline loops: CDR1 MNHEY, CDR2 SVGAGI. The CDR3 coding sequence is TGTGCCAGCAGTACTTACAGGGAGATGGAGACCCAGTACTTC. Its protein is CASSTYREMETQYF.

The chain employs TRBV6-5 and TRBJ2-7, with 7 bases matching TRBD2. Trimming at V came to 0 bases and at J to 0 bases, leaving 2 bases not matched to a gene. The germline V gene has CDR1 MNHEY and CDR2 SVGAGI. The CDR3 is 15 amino acids. The CDR3 here is CASSYSGTNSYEQYF. The CDR3 bases are TGTGCCAGCAGTTACTCAGGGACTAACTCCTACGAGCAGTACTTC.

The chain employs TRBV6-6 and TRBJ1-2; 7 nucleotides align to TRBD1. J gave up 7 bases and V 6 bases, and 14 bases lay outside the gene matches. Germline V CDR1 and CDR2: MNHNY, SVGAGI (reference sequence). The CDR3 covers 15 residues. CDR3 loop: CASSLFRDSRGGYTF. In DNA form, the CDR3 reads TGTGCCAGCAGCCTGTTCCGGGACAGCAGAGGTGGCTACACCTTC.

The V call is TRBV6-1, the J call TRBJ1-5, with 9 bases matching TRBD1. J lost 6 bases, V lost 3 bases, and 12 bases had no gene match. This CDR3 is built from 17 residues. The germline CDR1 and CDR2 sequences are MNHNS and SASEGT. As DNA, the CDR3 is TGTGCCAGCAGTGATTACGGGACAGGGCGGCTTTCTCAGCCCCAGCATTTT. Translated, it gives CASSDYGTGRLSQPQHF.

The rearrangement joins TRBV28 to TRBJ1-4; 7 bases are shared with TRBD1. CDR1 is MDHEN and CDR2 is SYDVKM in the germline V gene. This CDR3 has 15 amino acids. V lost 5 bases, J lost 8 bases, and 11 bases stayed unmatched. The CDR3 nucleotides read TGTGCCAGCAGTATACTCGACAGGGCGGACGAAAAACTGTTTTTT. Translation: CASSILDRADEKLFF. The full variable domain, with the rest looked up from reference TRBV28 and TRBJ1-4, is DVKVTQSSRYLVKRTGEKVFLECVQDMDHENMFWYRQDPGLGLRLIYFSYDVKMKEKGDIPEGYSVSREKKERFSLILESASTNQTSMYLCASSILDRADEKLFFGSGTQLSVL.

This clone came up a few times. V gene TRBV6-4 combines with J gene TRBJ2-6; the D gene is possibly TRBD2 (5 bases). CDR1 and CDR2 (germline): MRHNA, SNTAGT. The ends were cut back, 0 bases at V and 4 bases at J, with 10 bases in the middle. This CDR3 is 16 amino acids long. The CDR3 loop is CASSDSMSGGANVLTF. The CDR3, as DNA: TGTGCCAGCAGTGACTCGATGTCGGGGGGGGCCAACGTCCTGACTTTC.

This clone was seen a handful of times. This rearrangement joins TRBV27 to TRBJ2-5, with TRBD1 identical over 10 bases. The J call may be incorrect, as the DNA end agrees better with TRBJ2-7. Germline loops: CDR1 MNHEY, CDR2 SMNVEV (reference sequence). CDR3 length equals 15 residues. CDR3 region: CASSRQGAGSYEQYF. DNA of the CDR3: TGTGCCAGCAGTAGACAGGGGGCAGGATCCTACGAGCAGTACTTC.

This clone is a singleton in its sample. The chain links TRBV11-2 to TRBJ2-3, with 7 bases fitting TRBD2. The CDR3 spans 14 residues. Germline V lookup: CDR1 SGHAT, CDR2 FQNNGV. V was clipped by 5 bases and J by 1 base; unmatched bases: 3. The CDR3 region is CASSVGLGTDTQYF. The CDR3 nucleotides are TGTGCCAGCAGCGTCGGACTAGGCACAGATACGCAGTATTTT.

This clone was observed a single time. The V call is TRBV6-1, the J call TRBJ2-1; TRBD1 might be the D (6 bases). V was pared by 1 base and J by 3 bases, with 7 bases between. This CDR3 has 14 amino acids. Germline CDR1 and CDR2: MNHNS and SASEGT. CDR3 nucleotides: TGTGCCAGCAGTGAAGGAGGGGGCTACAATGAGCAGTTCTTC. It encodes CASSEGGGYNEQFF.

The chain couples TRBV7-6 to TRBJ2-1, with a possible D match to TRBD2 (6 bases). CDR1 is SGHVS and CDR2 is FNYEAQ in the germline V gene. V was pared by 5 bases and J by 8 bases, with 31 bases between. The CDR3 covers 19 residues. CDR3 protein: CASSLFIAGTPSLGDEQFF. The DNA of the CDR3 is TGTGCCAGCAGCCTCTTTATTGCCGGGACTCCATCCCTTGGGGATGAGCAGTTCTTC.

This clone was seen once. Relative to the germline gene, one junction end is altered; a read error may explain this. V usage is TRBV6-5 and J usage is TRBJ2-3; D is perhaps TRBD2 (6 bases). Germline loops: CDR1 MNHEY, CDR2 SVGAGI. CDR3 length equals 15 residues. This chain's CDR3 is CVSSSLPWGRDTQYF. CDR3 DNA: TGTGTCAGCAGTTCCCTACCGTGGGGGAGGGATACGCAGTATTTT.

This clone has more than one count but fewer than ten. One end of the junction fails to match germline, which may point to a read error. Other DNA sequences from this sample encode an identical CDR3 as well. The chain combines TRBV4-1 with TRBJ1-2; perhaps TRBD1 as D (5 bases). Germline loops: CDR1 MGHRA, CDR2 YSYEKL. The CDR3 length is 15 residues. Here the CDR3 DNA reads TGTGCCAGCAGCCAAGGTGTTTGGGGCTCCTATGGCTACACCTTC. Its translation is CASSQGVWGSYGYTF.

This clone showed up just a few times. The chain uses TRBV5-6 and TRBJ2-7; D might be TRBD2 (5 bases). The ends were cut back, 4 bases at V and 1 base at J, with 12 bases in the middle. Germline CDR1 SGHDT, CDR2 YYEEEE. This CDR3 is built from 14 residues. The CDR3 DNA is TGTGCCAGCAGCCCCGGTTGGGAGTCCTACGAGCAGTACTTC. It codes for CASSPGWESYEQYF.